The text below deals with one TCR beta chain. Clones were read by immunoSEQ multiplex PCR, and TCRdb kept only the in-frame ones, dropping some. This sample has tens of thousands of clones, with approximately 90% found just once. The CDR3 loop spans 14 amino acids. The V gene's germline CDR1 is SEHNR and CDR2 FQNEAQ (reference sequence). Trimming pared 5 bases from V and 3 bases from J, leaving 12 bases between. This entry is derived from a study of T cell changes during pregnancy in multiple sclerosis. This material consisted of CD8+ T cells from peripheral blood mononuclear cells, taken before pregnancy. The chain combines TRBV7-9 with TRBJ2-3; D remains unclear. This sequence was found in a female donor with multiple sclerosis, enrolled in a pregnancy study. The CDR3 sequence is CASSEGVLTDTQYF. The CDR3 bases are TGTGCCAGCAGCGAAGGAGTTTTGACAGATACGCAGTATTTT. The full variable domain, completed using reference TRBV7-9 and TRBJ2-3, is DTGVSQNPRHKITKRGQNVTFRCDPISEHNRLYWYRQTLGQGPEFLTYFQNEAQLEKSRLLSDRFSAERPKGSFSTLEIQRTEQGDSAMYLCASSEGVLTDTQYFGPGTRLTVL.